These 8 T cell receptor beta chains were sequenced from one sample in a study of CD8 T cells in Susac syndrome. cDNA came from about 0.5 to 1 ug RNA primed by random hexamers. TCRdb reanalysed the immunoSEQ multiplex PCR reads using MiXCR and keeps one entry per CDR3 protein. The sample holds some 150,000 distinct CDR3 sequences, roughly 94% seen once. The sequenced sample was CD8+ T cells from PBMCs. The origin of the receptors is a human donor with multiple sclerosis.

The J gene is TRBJ2-1, the V gene TRBV27; perhaps D is TRBD1 or TRBD2 (5 bases each). Per germline, CDR1 MNHEY and CDR2 SMNVEV (reference sequence). This CDR3 has 16 amino acids. V was cut by 3 bases and J by 7 bases, with 19 bases left in between. The DNA of the CDR3 is TGTGCCAGCAGTTTTTCCCCGGGACGGAAAGAAAATGAGCAGTTCTTC. This sequence encodes CASSFSPGRKENEQFF.

The chain is built from TRBV20-1 and TRBJ1-5; D gene uncertain. The germline gives CDR1 DFQATT, CDR2 SNEGSKA (reference sequence). V shed 2 bases and J shed 0 bases, with 11 bases lying between them. The CDR3 consists of 15 residues. The DNA of the CDR3 is TGCAGTGCTAGAAACAGTCGCTATAGCAATCAGCCCCAGCATTTT. It encodes CSARNSRYSNQPQHF.

The V gene is TRBV28, the J gene TRBJ2-1, with 9 nucleotides matching TRBD2. With V trimmed by 3 bases and J by 7 bases, 7 bases remained unmatched. The CDR3 has 15 amino acids. Germline V lookup: CDR1 MDHEN, CDR2 SYDVKM. This chain's CDR3 is CASSLRGGKSNEQFF. The CDR3 coding sequence is TGTGCCAGCAGTTTGCGGGGGGGCAAGAGTAATGAGCAGTTCTTC. Using reference TRBV28 and TRBJ2-1 for the parts outside the CDR3, the full variable domain is DVKVTQSSRYLVKRTGEKVFLECVQDMDHENMFWYRQDPGLGLRLIYFSYDVKMKEKGDIPEGYSVSREKKERFSLILESASTNQTSMYLCASSLRGGKSNEQFFGPGTRLTVL.

This chain uses TRBV20-1 with TRBJ2-7, with 8 bases that match TRBD2. The CDR3 is 13 amino acids. J gave up 4 bases and V 0 bases, and 2 bases lay outside the gene matches. Germline CDR1 reads DFQATT; CDR2 reads SNEGSKA (reference sequence). The chain's CDR3 is CSARDSGKYEQYF. The CDR3 region has the DNA TGCAGTGCTAGAGATAGCGGGAAGTACGAGCAGTACTTC.

A single count supports this clonotype. V is TRBV2 and J is TRBJ1-6, with D possibly matching TRBD1 (5 bases). V lost 9 bases to trimming and J lost 0 bases, with 9 bases between them. The CDR3 is made up of 14 amino acids. Germline CDR1 is SNHLY and CDR2 is FYNNEI. CDR3 in amino acids: CARRQSSYNSPLHF. The CDR3 region has the DNA TGTGCCAGGCGACAGAGCTCCTATAATTCACCCCTCCACTTT.

The chain employs TRBV30 and TRBJ1-5, with D unresolved. CDR3 length equals 14 residues. Germline loops: CDR1 GTSNPN, CDR2 SVGIG (reference sequence). The germline V and J ends were trimmed by 1 base and 5 bases, with 12 bases remaining between them. CDR3 nucleotides: TGTGCCTGGAGTGACCGGACGGATGATCAGCCCCAGCATTTT. Residues: CAWSDRTDDQPQHF.

The chain joins TRBV20-1 to TRBJ1-2; D may be TRBD1 (5 bases). CDR3 length equals 12 residues. Germline loops: CDR1 DFQATT, CDR2 SNEGSKA (reference sequence). V lost 6 bases and J lost 8, with 16 bases in between. CDR3 bases: TGCAGTGCCTCTCCGGGGGTGCACGGCTACACCTTC. Translation gives CSASPGVHGYTF.

The chain recombines TRBV3-1 with TRBJ2-3; possibly TRBD2 for D (5 bases). The CDR3 runs 15 residues. The V and J ends lost 3 bases and 0 bases respectively, with 10 bases between them. Germline values: CDR1 LGHDT, CDR2 YNNKEL (reference sequence). In DNA, the CDR3 is TGTGCCAGCAGCCACGGAGGAGCTAGCACAGATACGCAGTATTTT. Translating it yields CASSHGGASTDTQYF.